The next 27 T cell receptor beta chains were all read from a single sample in a study of blood T cell repertoires in COVID-19. Generated by immunoSEQ multiplex PCR, the TCRdb table keeps only in-frame clones and is missing some. The profile shows approximately 160,000 clones, approximately 80% of them singletons. The sample comprised peripheral blood. The receptor set was obtained from a woman of 80 years or more with acute or convalescent COVID-19.

This rearrangement joins TRBV6-2 or TRBV6-3 to TRBJ1-5; D call uncertain. The V end was cut by 3 bases, the J end by 1 base, with 19 bases between. CDR1 and CDR2 from the germline V gene are MNHEY and SVGEGT. This CDR3 has 18 amino acids. This chain's CDR3 is CASSYGWSGIGSNQPQHF. The DNA of the CDR3 is TGTGCCAGCAGTTATGGTTGGTCAGGTATAGGAAGCAATCAGCCCCAGCATTTT.

DNA for the CDR3: TGCGCCAGCAGCCAAGATTGGTCGAGGTGGGGCGAGCAGTTCTTC. Translation: CASSQDWSRWGEQFF. This chain uses TRBV4-3 with TRBJ2-1, with D possibly matching TRBD1 (5 bases). The germline CDR1 and CDR2 sequences are LGHNA and YSLEER. The CDR3 totals 15 residues. Trimming took off 0 bases at V and 10 bases at J, with 16 bases between the two ends.

The chain recombines TRBV5-5 with TRBJ1-2; 8 bases agree with TRBD1. V shed 2 bases and J 4 bases; nucleotides not matched to a gene: 4. The CDR3 runs to 14 residues. Per the germline V gene, CDR1 is SGHKS and CDR2 is YYEKEE (reference sequence). CDR3 residues: CASSFQGAAYGYTF. Written as DNA, the CDR3 is TGTGCCAGCAGCTTCCAGGGGGCTGCCTATGGCTACACCTTC.

This clone was seen just once. J is TRBJ1-1 and V is TRBV7-2; 7 nucleotides align to TRBD1. With V trimmed by 3 bases and J by 0 bases, 13 bases remained unmatched. This CDR3 is 18 amino acids long. Germline V gene data show CDR1 as SGHTA and CDR2 as FQGNSA. The CDR3 is CASSFRPTGAPMNTEAFF. The CDR3 DNA is TGTGCCAGCAGCTTCCGACCAACAGGGGCCCCCATGAACACTGAAGCTTTCTTT. Drawing the rest from reference TRBV7-2 and TRBJ1-1, the complete variable domain is GAGVSQSPSNKVTEKGKDVELRCDPISGHTALYWYRQSLGQGLEFLIYFQGNSAPDKSGLPSDRFSAERTGGSVSTLTIQRTQQEDSAVYLCASSFRPTGAPMNTEAFFGQGTRLTVV.

CDR3 DNA: TGTGCCAGCAGTGAGGGCACAGCCACCCCGGGCTACACCTTC. Protein product: CASSEGTATPGYTF. The rearrangement links TRBV6-1 to TRBJ1-2, with D uncertain. CDR1 and CDR2 from the germline V gene are MNHNS and SASEGT. Trimming left V 3 bases short and J 8 bases short, with 16 bases between. The CDR3 spans 14 residues.

For this clone: An end of the junction differs from the germline gene, which may be a read error. The chain is built from TRBV19 and TRBJ1-5, with no clear D. This CDR3 has 17 amino acids. Germline V lookup: CDR1 LNHDA, CDR2 SQIVND (reference sequence). In DNA form, the CDR3 reads TGTGCCAGTAGTATCCGGGCTAATGTGGTTAGCGATCAGCCCCAGCATTTT. This sequence encodes CASSIRANVVSDQPQHF.

This chain joins TRBV11-3 and TRBJ2-1, with D possibly TRBD2 on 7 matching bases. V lost 1 base to trimming and J lost 7 bases, with 14 bases between them. Germline CDR1 is SGHNT and CDR2 is YENEEA. CDR3 size: 15 residues. The CDR3 spells CASSLGAGARNEQFF. The CDR3 coding sequence is TGTGCCAGCAGCTTAGGCGCGGGGGCGCGAAATGAGCAGTTCTTC.

The genes are TRBV7-9 and TRBJ1-2; D perhaps matches TRBD1 (5 bases). The CDR3 consists of 13 residues. V lost 7 bases to trimming and J lost 4 bases, with 13 bases between them. Looked up from germline, CDR1 is SEHNR and CDR2 is FQNEAQ (reference sequence). CDR3 region: CASNPLTVYGYTF. The CDR3 region has the DNA TGTGCCAGCAACCCCTTGACAGTCTATGGCTACACCTTC.

The V and J genes are TRBV18 and TRBJ1-4; 8 bases agree with TRBD1. CDR3 length: 17 amino acids. Germline V CDR1 and CDR2: KGHSH, LQKENI. J gave up 3 bases and V 4 bases, and 10 bases lay outside the gene matches. CDR3 DNA: TGTGCCAGCTCACGGACAGGGATTACGGTCGCTAATGAAAAACTGTTTTTT. Translated, it gives CASSRTGITVANEKLFF.

The chain has TRBV11-2 and TRBJ2-5; D is perhaps TRBD2 (6 bases). Trimming took 2 bases from V and 2 from J, leaving 15 bases between them. In germline, CDR1 is SGHAT, CDR2 FQNNGV. This CDR3 has 16 amino acids. In DNA form, the CDR3 reads TGTGCCAGCAGCTTATCCGGGAGCCAAGAACAAGAGACCCAGTACTTC. This encodes CASSLSGSQEQETQYF. The variable domain in full, completed from reference TRBV11-2 and TRBJ2-5, reads EAGVAQSPRYKIIEKRQSVAFWCNPISGHATLYWYQQILGQGPKLLIQFQNNGVVDDSQLPKDRFSAERLKGVDSTLKIQPAKLEDSAVYLCASSLSGSQEQETQYFGPGTRLLVL.

The rearrangement joins TRBV10-3 to TRBJ1-5; TRBD1 is a possible D gene (5 bases). The CDR3 has 13 residues. Germline CDR1 is ENHRY and CDR2 is SYGVKD. The V end was cut by 2 bases, the J end by 5 bases, with 7 bases between. CDR3 sequence reads: CAISEQGYQPQHF. CDR3 nucleotide sequence: TGTGCCATCAGTGAGCAGGGTTATCAGCCCCAGCATTTT.

A few counts support this clone. V is TRBV30 and J is TRBJ2-7; 9 nucleotides agree with TRBD2. In germline, CDR1 is GTSNPN, CDR2 SVGIG (reference sequence). The V segment lost 3 bases and the J segment 3 bases; nucleotides outside the gene matches: 9. The CDR3 runs to 15 residues. The CDR3 here is CAWRKSASGDYEQYF. The CDR3 DNA reads as TGTGCCTGGAGGAAGTCCGCTAGCGGGGACTACGAGCAGTACTTC.

J is TRBJ2-7 and V is TRBV11-2; 10 nucleotides align to TRBD2. This CDR3 comprises 18 residues. The germline gives CDR1 SGHAT, CDR2 FQNNGV. The J segment lost 0 bases and the V segment lost 0 bases, leaving 8 bases of the junction unmatched. The CDR3 here is CASSLDNSGTSVSYEQYF. DNA for the CDR3: TGTGCCAGCAGCTTAGATAATTCCGGGACTAGCGTCTCCTACGAGCAGTACTTC.

The V and J genes are TRBV18 and TRBJ1-2, with no clear D. Trimming removed 5 bases from V and 2 bases from J, with 15 bases in between. Looked up from germline, CDR1 is KGHSH and CDR2 is LQKENI. The CDR3 is made up of 15 amino acids. The CDR3 is CASSDVQVINYGYTF. CDR3 nucleotide sequence: TGTGCCAGCTCAGATGTCCAGGTTATAAACTATGGCTACACCTTC.

J is TRBJ1-1 and V is TRBV7-8; possible D gene TRBD1, 5 bases. CDR1 and CDR2 from the germline V gene are SGHVS and FQNEAQ. This CDR3 is 13 amino acids long. The V end was cut by 1 base, the J end by 11 bases, with 14 bases between. The DNA for the CDR3 is TGTGCCAGCAGCTTAGACTGGGACGCGGGGGCTTTCTTT. Its protein is CASSLDWDAGAFF.

This clone appeared a single time. The rearrangement uses TRBV24-1 and TRBJ2-7; D is unresolved. This CDR3 spans 16 amino acids. Germline assignment: CDR1 KGHDR and CDR2 SFDVKD. With 4 bases removed from V and 2 bases from J, the gap between germline ends came to 17 bases. CDR3 bases: TGTGCCACCAGTGACAACTGCCTTTGGAGCGCCTACGAGCAGTACTTC. The encoded protein is CATSDNCLWSAYEQYF.

The chain has TRBV27 and TRBJ1-5; no clear D gene. Germline V gene data show CDR1 as MNHEY and CDR2 as SMNVEV (reference sequence). V lost 2 bases, J lost 3 bases, and 5 bases lay in between. This CDR3 has 13 amino acids. Here the CDR3 DNA reads TGTGCCAGCAGTTTAGACAACAATCAGCCCCAGCATTTT. Translating gives CASSLDNNQPQHF.

This clone has more than one count but fewer than ten. This rearrangement joins TRBV11-2 to TRBJ2-7, with 7 nucleotides matching TRBD2. The V segment lost 2 bases and the J segment 4 bases; nucleotides outside the gene matches: 5. Germline V gene sequence: CDR1 SGHAT, CDR2 FQNNGV. The CDR3 covers 14 residues. The CDR3 DNA reads TGTGCCAGCAGCTTAATCTGGACTAGTTACGAGCAGTACTTC. Translation gives CASSLIWTSYEQYF.

The count of this clone is one. The J gene is TRBJ2-5, the V gene TRBV12-3 or TRBV12-4, with D maybe TRBD2 (5 bases). The CDR3 contains 13 residues. V lost 7 bases to trimming and J lost 5 bases, with 14 bases between them. This CDR3 is CASTSGIEETQYF. DNA for the CDR3: TGTGCCAGCACCTCGGGGATAGAGGAGACCCAGTACTTC.

This clone was seen just once. V and J are TRBV3-1 (or the pseudogene TRBV3-2) and TRBJ2-1; TRBD2 might be the D (6 bases). The germline V gene has CDR1 LGHDT and CDR2 YNNKEL (reference sequence). The length of the CDR3 is 14 residues. The germline V and J ends were trimmed by 0 bases and 9 bases, with 12 bases remaining between them. The CDR3 reads CASSQDDRRGEQFF. Here the CDR3 DNA reads TGTGCCAGCAGCCAAGATGATCGGAGGGGTGAGCAGTTCTTC.

The J gene is TRBJ2-7, the V gene TRBV24-1; a possible D gene is TRBD2 (5 bases). The CDR3 length is 14 residues. Germline V gene data show CDR1 as KGHDR and CDR2 as SFDVKD. The V end was cut by 5 bases, the J end by 6 bases, with 16 bases between. This chain's CDR3 is CATSVRTRGIEQYF. CDR3 coding DNA: TGTGCCACCAGTGTTCGGACCCGGGGAATCGAGCAGTACTTC.

CDR3 coding DNA: TGTGCCAGCAGCTTAGGACAGGGGTTGACAGATACGCAGTATTTT. Amino acids: CASSLGQGLTDTQYF. This chain uses TRBV7-9 with TRBJ2-3, with 8 bases aligning to TRBD1. In germline, CDR1 is SEHNR, CDR2 FQNEAQ (reference sequence). This CDR3 contains 15 residues. V trimming: 1 base; J trimming: 3 bases; junction bases outside the gene matches: 3.

The J gene is TRBJ2-1, the V gene TRBV18, with TRBD1 matching over 8 bases. Germline V gives CDR1 KGHSH, CDR2 LQKENI. The V segment lost 6 bases and the J segment 6 bases; nucleotides outside the gene matches: 10. The CDR3 is 15 residues long. CDR3 sequence (DNA): TGTGCCAGCTCCCAAGACCAGGGGGCTCTCAATGAGCAGTTCTTC. It is translated as CASSQDQGALNEQFF. The full variable domain, completed using reference TRBV18 and TRBJ2-1, is NAGVMQNPRHLVRRRGQEARLRCSPMKGHSHVYWYRQLPEEGLKFMVYLQKENIIDESGMPKERFSAEFPKEGPSILRIQQVVRGDSAAYFCASSQDQGALNEQFFGPGTRLTVL.

This clone was counted only a few times. The gene calls are TRBV24-1 and TRBJ1-4, with a tentative D call TRBD1 (6 bases). Trimming left V 9 bases short and J 7 bases short, with 23 bases between. CDR1 is KGHDR and CDR2 is SFDVKD in the germline V gene. This CDR3 is built from 16 residues. The CDR3 sequence is CATSGGFGGWGEKLFF. CDR3 DNA sequence: TGTGCCACCTCGGGGGGCTTTGGAGGGTGGGGTGAAAAACTGTTTTTT.

This clone is a singleton in its sample. This chain links TRBV5-6 with TRBJ2-5; 8 nucleotides match TRBD2. The junction had 0 bases not matched to a gene; V was cut back by 0 bases and J by 2 bases. This CDR3 has 14 residues. The germline V gene encodes CDR1 SGHDT and CDR2 YYEEEE. CDR3 DNA sequence: TGTGCCAGCAGCTTGGCGGGGGGGCAAGAGACCCAGTACTTC. As protein: CASSLAGGQETQYF.

The chain recombines TRBV30 with TRBJ2-3; 7 nucleotides line up with TRBD1. The germline V gene has CDR1 GTSNPN and CDR2 SVGIG (reference sequence). The CDR3 spans 14 residues. Trimming at V came to 2 bases and at J to 6 bases, leaving 8 bases not matched to a gene. The CDR3 DNA is TGTGCCTGGAGTCCAAAGGACAGGCTCGATACGCAGTATTTT. Protein product: CAWSPKDRLDTQYF.

The chain joins TRBV2 to TRBJ2-7; D is perhaps TRBD1 (7 bases). CDR3 length equals 18 residues. Germline CDR1 and CDR2: SNHLY and FYNNEI. The V end was cut by 6 bases, the J end by 0 bases, with 24 bases between. The DNA of the CDR3 is TGTGCCAGCAGCGGAGGGGGCACGGGAGCGGATAGCTCCTACGAGCAGTACTTC. It specifies CASSGGGTGADSSYEQYF.